This record covers a single TCR beta chain. These data originate in a study of blood T cell repertoires in COVID-19. Across the study: The origin of the acute and convalescent COVID-19 samples was the United States, Italy and Spain.

Generated by immunoSEQ multiplex PCR, the TCRdb table keeps only in-frame clones and is missing some. The data hold about 310,000 clones, with around 87% observed a single time. Trimming stripped 1 base from V and 5 bases from J, with 6 bases between. This CDR3 contains 13 residues. The V gene's germline CDR1 is SEHNR and CDR2 FQNEAQ (reference sequence). This chain uses TRBV7-9 with TRBJ1-5; unclear D gene. The origin of this receptor is a woman aged 45-60 years who had recovered from COVID-19. The source material was peripheral blood. The CDR3 DNA reads TGTGCCAGCAGCTTAGATGGGCATCAGCCCCAGCATTTT. This gives the protein CASSLDGHQPQHF.